The clone carrying this T cell receptor beta chain was counted only a few times. Its specificity is not known. Germline V CDR1 and CDR2: MDHEN, SYDVKM. CDR3 length: 12 residues. The V end was cut by 6 bases, the J end by 7 bases, with 12 bases between. The record originates from a study of early T cells in non-severe SARS-CoV-2 infection. Looking at the study overall: Sequenced bulk RNA came from whole blood that was unsorted, and chains were unpaired.

The library protocol tagged individual cDNA molecules with unique molecular identifiers. TCRdb itself ran the 5' RACE reads through MiXCR, one entry per CDR3 protein. Of 25,000 to 40,000 distinct CDR3 sequences listed, 4% to 5% are singletons. Notes on the study in general: Matching against VDJdb likely underestimated virus-specific expansions, favoring anti-spike CD8.

The gene calls are TRBV28 and TRBJ1-1; D is ambiguous. This receptor was taken from an adult who was a healthcare worker with PCR-confirmed SARS-CoV-2 infection or an uninfected control (not recorded which). The sequenced material came from whole blood. CDR3 protein: CASSVRAFEAFF. The CDR3 bases are TGTGCCAGCAGCGTCCGGGCCTTTGAAGCTTTCTTT. Combining the CDR3 with reference TRBV28 and TRBJ1-1 gives the whole variable domain DVKVTQSSRYLVKRTGEKVFLECVQDMDHENMFWYRQDPGLGLRLIYFSYDVKMKEKGDIPEGYSVSREKKERFSLILESASTNQTSMYLCASSVRAFEAFFGQGTRLTVV.